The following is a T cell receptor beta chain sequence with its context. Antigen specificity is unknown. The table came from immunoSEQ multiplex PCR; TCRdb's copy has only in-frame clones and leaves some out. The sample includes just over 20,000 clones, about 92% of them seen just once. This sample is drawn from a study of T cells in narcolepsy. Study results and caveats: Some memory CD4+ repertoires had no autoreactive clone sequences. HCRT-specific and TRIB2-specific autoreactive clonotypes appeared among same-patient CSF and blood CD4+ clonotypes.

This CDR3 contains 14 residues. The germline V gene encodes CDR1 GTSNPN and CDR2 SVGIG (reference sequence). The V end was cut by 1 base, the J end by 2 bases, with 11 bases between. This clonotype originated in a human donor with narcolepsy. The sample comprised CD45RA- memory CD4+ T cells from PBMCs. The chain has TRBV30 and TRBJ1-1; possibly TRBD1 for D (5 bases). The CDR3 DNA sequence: TGTGCCTGGAGTGGGGGGAAGGGTAACACTGAAGCTTTCTTT. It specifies CAWSGGKGNTEAFF. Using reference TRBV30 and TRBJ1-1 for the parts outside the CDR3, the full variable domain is SQTIHQWPATLVQPVGSPLSLECTVEGTSNPNLYWYRQAAGRGLQLLFYSVGIGQISSEVPQNLSASRPQDRQFILSSKKLLLSDSGFYLCAWSGGKGNTEAFFGQGTRLTVV.